This record concerns one TCR beta chain sequence. Its antigen is undetermined. These data come from a study of a mutant IDH1 vaccine in newly diagnosed glioma. Whole-study context: Patients under treatment included about 60% males and about 38% females and had a mean age of around 37 years. The therapy given earlier, which was standard therapy, consisted of radiotherapy, temozolomide, or both, and most of the patients received both.

Here immunoSEQ multiplex PCR was the method, and the copy in TCRdb shows in-frame clones only, minus some. The sample yields tens of thousands of clones, about 89% seen once. The time point is: baseline, week 1 (first vaccination visit). Regarding treatment: pre-vaccination baseline after standard-of-care therapy. Each of the donors came in with new WHO grade 3 or 4 astrocytomas that were IDH1-mutant and ATRX-lost. Study-level results: Vaccine-induced immune responses were detected in roughly 93% of patients.

Trimming removed 3 bases from V and 5 bases from J, with 16 bases in between. Germline-derived CDR1 and CDR2 are SQVTM and ANQGSEA. The CDR3 spans 14 residues. The chain has TRBV29-1 and TRBJ1-2; tentative D call: TRBD1 (6 bases). Sequencing was performed on PBMCs, taken from a glioma patient treated with radiotherapy, temozolomide or both. The sequence was collected from a man aged 30-40 years with glioma. The CDR3, as DNA: TGCAGCGTTGAGCCCCTGGCCAGGGGATATGGCTACACCTTC. Residues: CSVEPLARGYGYTF. Full variable domain (rest looked up from reference TRBV29-1 and TRBJ1-2): SAVISQKPSRDICQRGTSLTIQCQVDSQVTMMFWYRQQPGQSLTLIATANQGSEATYESGFVIDKFPISRPNLTFSTLTVSNMSPEDSSIYLCSVEPLARGYGYTFGSGTRLTVV.